Included here is one TCR beta chain sequence, with context. Its target is not known. The junction and the germline gene differ at one end; a read error may be behind it. The sample originates from a study of T-cell reconstitution after alpha-beta-depleted transplantation in children. Using unique molecular identifiers, the investigators prepared the TCRbeta library. TCRdb processed the PCR reads anew with MiXCR; each CDR3 protein has one entry. Of 120,000 or so distinct CDR3 sequences detected, 23% appear once; the ten largest clones hold about 10%. Overall study findings and caveats: Some patients' high day-60 TCRbeta diversity was traced to surviving recipient T cells and thymic progenitors.

The V gene's germline CDR1 is LGHDT and CDR2 YNNKEL (reference sequence). This CDR3 has 17 residues. The source is a male patient between 2 and 9 years old who had a stem cell transplant for chronic granulomatous disease, so the T cells may come from the graft donor. The chain recombines TRBV3-1 with TRBJ2-1; D is unclear. Sample: PBMCs, mostly from graft donor cells, taken 180 days after TCRalphabeta/CD19-depleted stem cell transplant. CDR3: CACSQEVLRVSYNEQFF. The CDR3 DNA reads as TGTGCCTGCAGCCAAGAGGTACTACGGGTATCCTACAATGAGCAGTTCTTC.